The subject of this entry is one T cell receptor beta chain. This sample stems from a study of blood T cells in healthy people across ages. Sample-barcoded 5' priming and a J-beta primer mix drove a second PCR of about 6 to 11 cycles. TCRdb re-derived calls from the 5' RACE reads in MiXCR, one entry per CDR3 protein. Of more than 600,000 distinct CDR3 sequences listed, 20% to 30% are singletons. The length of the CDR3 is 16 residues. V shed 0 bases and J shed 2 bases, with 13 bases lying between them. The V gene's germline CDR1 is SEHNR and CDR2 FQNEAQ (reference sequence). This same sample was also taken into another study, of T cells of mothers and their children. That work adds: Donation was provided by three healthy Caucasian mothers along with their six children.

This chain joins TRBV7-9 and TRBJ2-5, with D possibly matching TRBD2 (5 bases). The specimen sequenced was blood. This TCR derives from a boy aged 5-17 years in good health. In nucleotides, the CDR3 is TGTGCCAGCAGCTTAGCGGTAGAAGCGGAGCAAGAGACCCAGTACTTC. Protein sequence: CASSLAVEAEQETQYF.